These 4 T cell receptor beta chains share one sample of origin, sequenced in a study of cytomegalovirus exposure and HLA in healthy donors. PCR employed 60 Vbeta and 13 Jbeta primers. Sequenced by immunoSEQ multiplex PCR; TCRdb stores in-frame clones only, minus some. The sample lists approximately 110,000 clones, under 80% occurring once. The sample taken for sequencing was PBMCs. Every receptor here comes from a woman aged 40 to 50 in good health and CMV-seropositive.

As concerns this clone: Relative to the germline gene, one junction end is altered; a read error may explain this. The chain couples TRBV5-1 to TRBJ1-3; possible D gene TRBD1, 6 bases. Germline assignment: CDR1 SGHRS and CDR2 YFSETQ. The CDR3 runs to 14 residues. CDR3 sequence: CASSLGGSGNTIYF. CDR3 in DNA: TGTGCCAGCAGCTTGGGGGGCAGCGGAAACACCATATATTTT.

The chain uses TRBV6-5 and TRBJ1-3; tentatively, D is TRBD1 (6 bases). This CDR3 comprises 16 residues. Per germline, CDR1 MNHEY and CDR2 SVGAGI. V lost 2 bases to trimming and J lost 2 bases, with 13 bases between them. In DNA, the CDR3 is TGTGCCAGCAGTTACGGATTACAGGGTACTGGAAACACCATATATTTT. This codes for CASSYGLQGTGNTIYF.

This chain links TRBV7-9 with TRBJ1-5, with D possibly being TRBD1 (6 bases). CDR3 length equals 13 residues. Germline V gene sequence: CDR1 SEHNR, CDR2 FQNEAQ (reference sequence). Trimming took off 5 bases at V and 5 bases at J, with 10 bases between the two ends. CDR3 loop: CASSTGQDQPQHF. CDR3 coding DNA: TGTGCCAGCAGCACGGGACAAGATCAGCCCCAGCATTTT. The whole variable domain, remainder taken from reference TRBV7-9 and TRBJ1-5, is DTGVSQNPRHKITKRGQNVTFRCDPISEHNRLYWYRQTLGQGPEFLTYFQNEAQLEKSRLLSDRFSAERPKGSFSTLEIQRTEQGDSAMYLCASSTGQDQPQHFGDGTRLSIL.

This chain uses TRBV29-1 with TRBJ2-2; 11 bases fit TRBD2. Germline CDR1 and CDR2: SQVTM and ANQGSEA. The V gene end was trimmed by 4 bases and the J gene end by 3 bases; junction bases not matched to a gene: 7. There are 16 residues in the CDR3. This CDR3 reads CSVGPASGRYTGELFF. CDR3 nucleotides: TGCAGCGTTGGCCCCGCTAGCGGGAGGTACACCGGGGAGCTGTTTTTT.